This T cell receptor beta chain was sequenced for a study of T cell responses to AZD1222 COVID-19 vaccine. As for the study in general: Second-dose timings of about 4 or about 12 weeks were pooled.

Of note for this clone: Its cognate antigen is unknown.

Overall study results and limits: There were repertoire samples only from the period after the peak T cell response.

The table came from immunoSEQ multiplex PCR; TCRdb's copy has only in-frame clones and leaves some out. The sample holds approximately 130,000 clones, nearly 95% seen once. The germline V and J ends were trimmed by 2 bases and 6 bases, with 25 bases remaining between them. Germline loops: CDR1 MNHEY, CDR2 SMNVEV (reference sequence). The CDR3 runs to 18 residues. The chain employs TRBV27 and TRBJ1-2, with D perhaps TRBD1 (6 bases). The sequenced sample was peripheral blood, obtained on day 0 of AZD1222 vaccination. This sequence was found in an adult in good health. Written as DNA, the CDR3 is TGTGCCAGCAGTTTAAATCTGGGAGGGTTTGGACAGCTCGATGGCTACACCTTC. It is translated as CASSLNLGGFGQLDGYTF.